This record looks at one T cell receptor (beta chain) sequence and its context. The source of the sample is a study of blood T cell repertoires in COVID-19. The V gene's germline CDR1 is SGHTA and CDR2 FQGTGA. The CDR3 covers 16 residues. V lost 5 bases to trimming and J lost 4 bases; unmatched junction nucleotides: 10. Libraries were prepared by immunoSEQ multiplex PCR; TCRdb keeps only in-frame clonotypes and omits some of them. The repertoire holds some 180,000 clones, with 70% to 90% as singletons. The chain is built from TRBV7-3 and TRBJ2-1, with 8 bases lining up with TRBD1. This clonotype was sampled from a man aged 50 to 59 with COVID-19, enrolled during active disease. Material: peripheral blood. The CDR3 region has the DNA TGTGCCAGCAGCCCGACCGGACAGGGATCTTACAATGAGCAGTTCTTC. Amino acid sequence: CASSPTGQGSYNEQFF. The entire variable domain, with the rest obtained from reference TRBV7-3 and TRBJ2-1, is as follows: GAGVSQTPSNKVTEKGKYVELRCDPISGHTALYWYRQSLGQGPEFLIYFQGTGAADDSGLPNDRFFAVRPEGSVSTLKIQRTERGDSAVYLCASSPTGQGSYNEQFFGPGTRLTVL.